Sequencing of this TCR beta chain was carried out in a study of blood T cell repertoires in COVID-19 (dated by TCRdb to the early 2020s). In the study overall: Collaborator samples came from the United States, Italy and Spain and covered acute and convalescent phases of COVID-19. The material from the prospective study consisted of cDNA or gDNA derived from T cells, B-cell-depleted T cells, or PBMCs. The dataset comprised deeply sampled blood TCRbeta repertoires from subjects exposed to, actively infected with, or recovered from COVID-19. The repertoires were released in a freely available public database intended as a resource for research on the immune response to SARS-CoV-2. The samples were drawn from two sources: the first 160 participants of the ongoing ImmuneRACE study, and 950 to 1,500 subjects contributed by 6 global collaborators. Sample metadata almost always included a de-identified subject ID, COVID-19 status, age in years and sex. Where HLA class I and class II types were available, the types were taken from metadata supplied by the sample provider, not from assay-based typing. Here is what the overall study found, with its caveats: The amount of clinical and demographic metadata varied by source and participant and was provided uncurated.

The collaborating institutions used their own protocols to collect whole blood in K2EDTA tubes. For TCRbeta analysis, collaborators shipped samples as frozen whole blood, isolated PBMCs, or DNA extracted from either of those sample types. For this clone: This clone's antigen is unknown. No base quality values were provided; no much bigger clone lies one nucleotide off.

TCRbeta CDR3 regions were amplified from genomic DNA using the immunoSEQ Assay, a bias-controlled multiplex PCR. As for how the authors treated the data: Nucleated cell counts per sample were estimated from amplification of reference gene primers within the assay. To quantify the absolute abundance of each unique TCRbeta CDR3 rearrangement, sequence reads were collapsed and filtered. For each sample, productive Simpson clonality was calculated as the square root of Simpson's diversity index across productive rearrangements. Sourced from immuneACCESS, this table was stored by TCRdb with only in-frame sequences that have V and J called. A share of the clones is absent; for the studies checked, an unresolved V gene accounts for under half, and the remainder has no known explanation. That table furnishes V, J and clone size, whereas the DNA furnished D and trimming. The sample table records 150,000 to 200,000 clones; around 82% of these occur just once. Under 3% of the sample is taken by the ten largest.

Trimming takes 3 bases off V and 1 base off J; junction bases not matched to a gene: 7. From its cysteine to its phenylalanine, the CDR3 spans 17 amino acids. Only the CDR3 DNA stays, 51 bases, in frame from base 1. The germline V gene (reference sequence) provides CDR1 LGHDT and CDR2 YNNKEL. This TCR came from a human donor with acute or convalescent COVID-19. The donor label of this sample is uncertain. This chain is built from TRBV3-1 (or the pseudogene TRBV3-2) and TRBJ2-3, with 10 bases matching TRBD2. Sequencing was carried out using peripheral blood. This receptor carries the CDR3 CASSHSLAGDRTDTQYF. Read as DNA, the sequence is TGTGCCAGCAGCCACTCTCTAGCGGGGGATCGCACAGATACGCAGTATTTT.